This TCR beta chain was found in a study of shared clonotypes between healthy human individuals. TCRdb's table, derived via immunoSEQ multiplex PCR, lists solely in-frame clones and lacks some. There are about 2,200,000 clones in the sample; about 93% occur only once, and more than 1.5% lies in the top ten. The naive CD8 population came from CD45RO-negative cells selected for CCR7, without terminally differentiated effector memory CD45RA+ cells. CDR3 length: 15 residues. With V trimmed by 3 bases and J by 6 bases, 5 bases remained unmatched. Germline-derived CDR1 and CDR2 are MGHRA and YSYEKL. Sequencing was carried out using naive CD8+ T cells from PBMCs. V and J are TRBV4-1 and TRBJ2-1; 10 nucleotides align to TRBD2. The origin of this receptor is a man between 18 and 29 years old in good health. Some clones in this sample may be carry-over from other donors' samples. CDR3 region: CASSQSGRVSNEQFF. In nucleotides, the CDR3 is TGCGCCAGCAGCCAGAGCGGGAGGGTTAGCAATGAGCAGTTCTTC.